This TCR beta chain was captured in a study of cytomegalovirus exposure and HLA in healthy donors. Study in general: The 95 million to 120 million unique TCR beta sequences, from roughly 180 million T cells, were found by an earlier analysis. Findings and caveats of the study: CMV serostatus was the sole immune exposure information available. It was around 160 TCR beta chains that were listed as cytomegalovirus-associated.

Both 60 Vbeta primers and 13 Jbeta primers went into the PCR. Here immunoSEQ multiplex PCR was the method, and the copy in TCRdb shows in-frame clones only, minus some. Across more than 45,000 clones, the top ten clones capture around 12% of the sample. To note about this clone: The antigen is not known.

The CDR3 length is 15 residues. Germline V gene lookup returns CDR1 KGHSH and CDR2 LQKENI. V was shortened by 3 bases and J by 1 base, with 12 bases between the two germline ends. This receptor was obtained from a woman aged 55-70 years in good health and CMV-seropositive. Sequencing input: PBMCs. This chain connects TRBV18 to TRBJ1-1, with D possibly TRBD1 on 6 matching bases. The CDR3 sequence: CASSPIGTRNTEAFF. The CDR3 DNA sequence: TGTGCCAGCTCACCCATCGGGACAAGGAACACTGAAGCTTTCTTT.